This T cell receptor (beta chain) was sequenced during a study of shared clonotypes between healthy human individuals. Profiling relied on immunoSEQ multiplex PCR, and the TCRdb table lists in-frame clones only, not all of them. The sample comprises about 1.5 million clones, nearly 99% of which are singletons, and approximately 0.44% rests with the top ten. This CDR3 has 16 residues. Trimming removed 5 bases at V and 4 bases at J, with 17 bases between. The germline V gene has CDR1 SEHNR and CDR2 FQNEAQ (reference sequence). The sequence was obtained from a man aged 25 to 45 in good health. The sequencing sample was made of naive CD4+ T cells sorted from blood. The sample's subset: CD45RA+ positively selected. The chain combines TRBV7-9 with TRBJ2-2, with TRBD1 as a possible D gene (6 bases). The CDR3 nucleotides read TGTGCCAGCAGCCAACCCGGCGTAGGGGGCACCGGGGAGCTGTTTTTT. Amino acid sequence: CASSQPGVGGTGELFF.